Listed below are T cell receptor beta chains from one sample, sequenced in a study of identical twins. TCRdb reprocessed the 5' RACE reads with MiXCR, giving one entry per CDR3 protein. This sample has 600,000 to 800,000 distinct CDR3 sequences, with around 21% found just once. The same data also went into a second study, on T cells expressing NK-cell markers.

Sequenced: PBMCs. The receptors here all came from a woman in her late teens or twenties in good health. Each CDR3 is given with its conserved first and last residue. Part of the rows lack a size; the others show once, few, many or a class for expanded clones.

length	V	J	size	CDR3
14	TRBV5-1	TRBJ2-3	-	CASRAREGTDTQYF
16	TRBV27	TRBJ2-3	few	CASSPLAGVGTDTQYF
16	TRBV5-5	TRBJ2-7	-	CASSRRLAGASYEQYF
14	TRBV20-1	TRBJ2-7	-	CSASPTSGGYEQYF
14	TRBV29-1	TRBJ2-2	-	CSVVRDLNTGELFF
15	TRBV5-5	TRBJ1-4	once	CASSLVGPRGEKLFF
13	TRBV5-1	TRBJ1-1	few	CASSRRQGIVAFF
16	TRBV29-1	TRBJ2-1	many	CSVGGSGGLSYNEQFF
17	TRBV24-1	TRBJ2-5	-	CATSDRTERDSQETQYF
14	TRBV25-1	TRBJ2-5	-	CASRGREAQETQYF
15	TRBV3-1	TRBJ1-1	-	CASSPPTGMGTEAFF
11	TRBV7-9	TRBJ1-2	-	CASSRREGYTF
14	TRBV27	TRBJ2-7	-	CASRVSWGPYEQYF
14	TRBV20-1	TRBJ1-5	few	CSARATRSNQPQHF